This T cell receptor (beta chain) was identified during a study of T cell responses to AZD1222 COVID-19 vaccine. The CDR3 is made up of 16 amino acids. The J segment lost 7 bases and the V segment lost 4 bases, leaving 12 bases of the junction unmatched. Germline V gene lookup returns CDR1 SEHNR and CDR2 FQNEAQ (reference sequence). With respect to this clone: Its antigen remains unidentified.

Findings of the study overall: Reports say nearly half of spike-specific TCRs go after unmutated variant regions.

Some clones are missing from TCRdb's copy, which holds only in-frame ones; the method was immunoSEQ multiplex PCR. The sample has over 120,000 clones; approximately 90% are singletons. Whether given at about 4 or about 12 weeks, second doses were pooled. This TCR was recovered from an adult who received the AZD1222 COVID-19 vaccine. The source was peripheral blood, collected 28 days after the second AZD1222 dose. The V call is TRBV7-9, the J call TRBJ2-3; 9 bases align to TRBD2. The CDR3 coding sequence is TGTGCCAGCAGCTGGACTAGGCGAGCGGGAGGCCATACGCAGTATTTT. Its protein is CASSWTRRAGGHTQYF.